A single T cell receptor (beta chain) is shown here with its context. Its antigen is unknown. V was clipped by 5 bases and J by 2 bases; unmatched bases: 9. CDR3 size: 17 residues. The germline V gene encodes CDR1 MNHEY and CDR2 SMNVEV (reference sequence). This entry is derived from a study of identical twins. Points from the study as a whole: Twins shared beta out-of-frame sequences in excess, but this excess was weaker.

In every case, the donor was a healthy Caucasian. Unique molecular identifiers were present on cDNA, and template switching added a universal primer site. One entry per CDR3 protein results from TCRdb running MiXCR on the 5' RACE reads. In the table there are about 570,000 distinct CDR3 sequences, 9.6% of which are singletons. The same sample was also used in a study of yellow fever vaccine responses in identical twins. That paper states: Twin vaccine T cell responses reportedly seemed partly convergent, partly personalized.

The TCR comes from a woman aged 18-29 years in good health. V is TRBV27 and J is TRBJ2-7; 13 bases agree with TRBD2. Sequencing input: PBMCs. CDR3 in DNA: TGTGCCAGCAGTACCCGAACCGGGACTAGCGGGGCCTACGAGCAGTACTTC. Its translation is CASSTRTGTSGAYEQYF.